This T cell receptor beta chain originates from a study of blood T cell repertoires in COVID-19. Study at large: The United States, Italy and Spain supplied acute and convalescent COVID-19 samples.

Per the original data handling: Scientists estimated how many nucleated cells there were by amplifying reference gene primers. Sequenced by immunoSEQ multiplex PCR; TCRdb stores in-frame clones only, minus some. That table furnishes V, J and clone size, whereas the DNA furnished D and trimming. The data show 150,000 to 200,000 clones, around 85% seen once. The Seattle patients, enrolled during active infection, were followed longitudinally. The origin of this receptor is a woman aged 55 to 70 with COVID-19, enrolled during active disease. Sequencing was carried out using peripheral blood.

The CDR3 loop is CASSFEGQVAYEQYF. CDR3 coding DNA: TGTGCCAGTAGTTTCGAGGGACAGGTTGCCTACGAGCAGTACTTC. This chain joins TRBV19 and TRBJ2-7, with 8 bases aligning to TRBD1. Germline CDR1 reads LNHDA; CDR2 reads SQIVND (reference sequence). V was clipped by 5 bases and J by 2 bases; unmatched bases: 8. This CDR3 has 15 amino acids.